The clone carrying this T cell receptor (beta chain) has just a few counts. The antigen remains unidentified. RNA was extracted and reverse transcribed into cDNA as the sequencing template. The assay was immunoSEQ multiplex PCR, and TCRdb's table has in-frame clones only and misses some. Of 100,000 to 150,000 clones listed, 35% to 40% are singletons. This sample is drawn from a study of CD8+ T cells in alopecia areata. About the study: Oral tofacitinib, 5 to 10 mg twice daily, was given in an open-label trial. General observations from the study: Normal skin contains resident alphabeta T cells, and these are also sequenced in scalp samples.

This TCR was recovered from a human donor with alopecia areata. Source material: CD4+ T cells sorted from blood.

CDR3 sequence: CATRDGPYEQYF. The CDR3 DNA follows: TGTGCCACCCGGGACGGACCCTACGAGCAGTACTTC. V and J are TRBV19 and TRBJ2-7; the D call may be TRBD1 or TRBD2 (5 bases each). CDR3 length: 12 residues. With 10 bases removed from V and 2 bases from J, the gap between germline ends came to 12 bases. From germline, CDR1 is LNHDA and CDR2 SQIVND (reference sequence).